A single T cell receptor (beta chain) is shown here with its context. Ten or more counts support this clonotype. No antigen is known for it. Base qualities are missing; no much larger clone stands one base away. The intended sense of this specimen's time point label: patch test 1, 2 weeks after DPC sensitization. The treatment or condition label for this specimen denotes: therapeutic diphenylcyclopropenone sensitization with weekly scalp DPC. At every patch-test visit, the blood draw took place before the patch test was put on. To be eligible, patients had to be aged 18 to 70, diagnosed with alopecia and judged suitable for DPC therapy, while pregnant patients were excluded. Total RNA was extracted from unfractionated whole blood collected in Tempus Blood RNA tubes. This sample was taken from a study of human T cells and chemical hapten exposure (dated by TCRdb to the early 2020s). About the full investigation: For sensitization, 2% DPC in acetone was applied to a roughly 2 cm by roughly 2 cm area of upper inner arm skin. The patient cohort, mostly female, included alopecia areata with under or over 50% scalp involvement, alopecia totalis and alopecia universalis. This study followed changes in the peripheral blood TCR repertoire in vivo during primary and secondary sensitization of alopecia patients to the hapten diphenylcyclopropenone (DPC). For TCR sequencing, blood came from 25 to 35 alopecia patients at anywhere from one to four time points (pre-sensitization, 2, 6 and 24 weeks). Patch testing on the upper back used Finn chambers containing 0.01% DPC, with scoring done after 6 days according to International Contact Dermatitis Research Group standards. Throughout the study period of around 25 weeks, patients also received therapeutic DPC doses to the scalp every week. Patient blood was sampled pre-sensitization (week 0) and at 2, 6 and about 24 weeks after DPC sensitization. Libraries were combined into a pool for sequencing, and differences in TCR yield between samples came mainly from small differences in library volumes within the pool.

CDR1 is given as SGHDT and CDR2 as YYEEEE, both from the germline V gene. Trimming removed 3 bases from V and 0 bases from J; the gene matches leave 3 bases unexplained. Taken from cysteine to phenylalanine, the CDR3 has 17 residues. This entry keeps only the CDR3 DNA: 51 bases, framed from base 1. Library prep was done by RACE. The instrument was a NextSeq 500. During library preparation, unique molecular identifiers were attached to individual cDNA molecules so that TCRs could be counted quantitatively and reproducibly. From each blood RNA sample, both TCR alpha and TCR beta chains were sequenced. The paper's data handling went like this. A median of around 96,000 TCRs per sample was observed, with a range of about 23,224 to 690,600. V, J and CDR3 annotation of the TCR reads was performed with the Decombinator software suite. To make PS versus PT1 abundance plots, every sample was subsampled to the same number of TCRs (28,000). TCRs were defined as expanded if absent before sensitization and observed at least eight times at the 2-week time point. Using fastp at Q25 and MiXCR, TCRdb reprocessed the public reads and kept productive beta chains. Duplicate CDR3 protein sequences are folded into a single record with the most common DNA and genes. The V and J calls here are based on TCRdb, not the publication. This sample is represented by around 110,000 distinct CDR3 sequences; 9% to 14% of them were singletons. The ten largest clones capture 1.4% of the sample.

The investigation overall reported the following: No change with DPC sensitization was found in the number of TCRs above 1 in 1000 frequency, and no evidence of global repertoire structure alterations was found. A positive correlation was found between the number of PT1 expanded TCRs and patch test score, with significance reached at thresholds 8, 16 and 32 but not 4. Compared with pre-sensitization or healthy control sets, expanded TCRs formed significantly more large CDR3 similarity clusters, which is consistent with antigen-driven responses. Repeated subsampling changed both the strength of the expansion versus patch-test correlation and the threshold at which the correlation became significant. Because every patient had alopecia, a presumed autoimmune disease, the patients' immune response might differ from that of healthy individuals.

The receptor was isolated from a woman in her forties or fifties with alopecia areata. Some clones in this sample may be carry-over from other donors' samples. The chain is made from TRBV5-6 and TRBJ2-2; 12 bases in the junction line up with TRBD2. The sample was whole blood, taken in connection with sensitization to the hapten diphenylcyclopropenone (DPC). The CDR3: CASSSRTSGTNTGELFF. The DNA is as follows: TGTGCCAGCAGCTCCCGGACTAGCGGGACGAACACCGGGGAGCTGTTTTTT.